This TCR beta chain originates from a study of beta chain features in type 1 diabetes. Germline values: CDR1 SGHTA, CDR2 FQGTGA. J was trimmed by 1 base and V by 5 bases; bases with no gene match: 1. This CDR3 contains 14 residues. Expressed TCRB transcripts were sequenced after all isolated RNA was converted to cDNA. The data were produced by immunoSEQ multiplex PCR, yet TCRdb's version contains in-frame clones alone and is incomplete. The table records hundreds of thousands of clones, about 12% of them present only once. The clonotype was recovered from a man aged 18 to 29 in good health. Material for sequencing was naive CD4+ T cells from blood. This chain joins TRBV7-3 and TRBJ2-3; TRBD2 matches at 9 bases. Here the CDR3 reads CASSPSGGTDTQYF. The CDR3 DNA sequence: TGTGCCAGCAGCCCTAGCGGGGGCACAGATACGCAGTATTTT. Filled out from reference TRBV7-3 and TRBJ2-3, the complete variable domain reads GAGVSQTPSNKVTEKGKYVELRCDPISGHTALYWYRQSLGQGPEFLIYFQGTGAADDSGLPNDRFFAVRPEGSVSTLKIQRTERGDSAVYLCASSPSGGTDTQYFGPGTRLTVL.